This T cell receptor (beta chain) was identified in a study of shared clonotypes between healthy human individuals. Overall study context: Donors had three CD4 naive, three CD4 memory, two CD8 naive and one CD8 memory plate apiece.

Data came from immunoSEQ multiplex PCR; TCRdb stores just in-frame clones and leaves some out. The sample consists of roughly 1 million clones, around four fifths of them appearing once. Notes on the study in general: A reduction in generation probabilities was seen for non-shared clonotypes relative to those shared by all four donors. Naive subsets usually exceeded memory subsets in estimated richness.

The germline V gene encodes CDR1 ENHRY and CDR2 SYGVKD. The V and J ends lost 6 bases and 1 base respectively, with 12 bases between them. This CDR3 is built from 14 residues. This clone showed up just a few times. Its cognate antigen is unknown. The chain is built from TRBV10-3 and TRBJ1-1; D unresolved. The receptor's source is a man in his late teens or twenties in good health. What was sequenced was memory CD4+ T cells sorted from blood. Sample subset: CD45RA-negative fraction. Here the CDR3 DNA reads TGTGCCATCAGAAGCCGGACGGAGAACACTGAAGCTTTCTTT. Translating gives CAIRSRTENTEAFF.